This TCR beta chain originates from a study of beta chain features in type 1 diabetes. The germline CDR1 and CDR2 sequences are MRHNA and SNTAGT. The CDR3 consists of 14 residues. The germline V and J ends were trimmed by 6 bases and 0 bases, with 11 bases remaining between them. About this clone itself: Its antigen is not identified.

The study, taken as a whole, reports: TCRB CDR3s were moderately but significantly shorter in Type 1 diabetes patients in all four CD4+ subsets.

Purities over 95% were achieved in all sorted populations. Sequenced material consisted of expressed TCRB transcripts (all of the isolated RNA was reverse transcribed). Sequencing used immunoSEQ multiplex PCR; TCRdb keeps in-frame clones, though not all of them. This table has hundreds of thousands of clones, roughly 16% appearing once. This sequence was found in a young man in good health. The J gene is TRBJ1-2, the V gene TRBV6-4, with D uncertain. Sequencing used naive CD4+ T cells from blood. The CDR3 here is CASRTAQTNYGYTF. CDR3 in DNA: TGTGCCAGCAGAACAGCACAAACTAACTATGGCTACACCTTC.